This TCR beta chain originates from a study of vaccination effects on CD4 cells after COVID-19. Overall study findings and caveats: Pronounced clonal contraction occurred in clones induced by infection and by vaccine late after vaccination.

TCRdb's copy holds only in-frame clones and misses some; the assay was immunoSEQ multiplex PCR. The sample lists 20,000 to 25,000 clones; 75% to 85% were seen once. Ahead of sequencing, the ViraFEST assay grew antigen-specific CD4+ T cells using viral peptide pools. Having been cultured for around ten days, the cells underwent CD4+ T cell isolation. Everyone in the study got two shots of either the BNT162b2 or mRNA-1273 vaccine. Researchers reported culturing approximately 1.8 million PBMC in each well, adding 8 to 10 IU/ml IL-2 and approximately 10 ug/ml peptides. V was shortened by 0 bases and J by 1 base, with 18 bases between the two germline ends. Germline-derived CDR1 and CDR2 are MNHEY and SMNVEV (reference sequence). This CDR3 comprises 18 residues. On this clone itself: What it binds is not known.

This TCR derives from a human donor who received a COVID-19 vaccine. Some clones in this sample may be carry-over from other donors' samples. The sequenced sample was CD4+ T cells from PBMCs cultured with SARS-CoV-2 spike peptides, obtained after COVID-19 vaccination. V and J are TRBV27 and TRBJ2-5, with D maybe TRBD2 (6 bases). CDR3 residues: CASSLSWGLFSSQETQYF. CDR3 nucleotides: TGTGCCAGCAGTTTATCGTGGGGACTTTTTAGTTCCCAAGAGACCCAGTACTTC.